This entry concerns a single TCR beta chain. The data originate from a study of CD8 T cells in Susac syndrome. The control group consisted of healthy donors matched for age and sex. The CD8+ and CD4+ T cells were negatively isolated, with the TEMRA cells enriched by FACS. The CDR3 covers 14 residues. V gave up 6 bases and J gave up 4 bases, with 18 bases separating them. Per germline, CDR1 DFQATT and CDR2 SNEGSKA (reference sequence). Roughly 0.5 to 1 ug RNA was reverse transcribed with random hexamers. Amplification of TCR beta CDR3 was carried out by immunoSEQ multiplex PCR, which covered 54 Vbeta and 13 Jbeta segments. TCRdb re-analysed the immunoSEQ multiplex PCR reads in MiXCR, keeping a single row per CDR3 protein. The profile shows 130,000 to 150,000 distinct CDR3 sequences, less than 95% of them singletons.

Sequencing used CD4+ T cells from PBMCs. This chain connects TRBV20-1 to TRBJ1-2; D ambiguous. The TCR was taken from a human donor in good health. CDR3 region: CSATRAGRSYGYTF. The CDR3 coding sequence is TGCAGTGCCACCCGGGCCGGTCGCAGCTATGGCTACACCTTC.